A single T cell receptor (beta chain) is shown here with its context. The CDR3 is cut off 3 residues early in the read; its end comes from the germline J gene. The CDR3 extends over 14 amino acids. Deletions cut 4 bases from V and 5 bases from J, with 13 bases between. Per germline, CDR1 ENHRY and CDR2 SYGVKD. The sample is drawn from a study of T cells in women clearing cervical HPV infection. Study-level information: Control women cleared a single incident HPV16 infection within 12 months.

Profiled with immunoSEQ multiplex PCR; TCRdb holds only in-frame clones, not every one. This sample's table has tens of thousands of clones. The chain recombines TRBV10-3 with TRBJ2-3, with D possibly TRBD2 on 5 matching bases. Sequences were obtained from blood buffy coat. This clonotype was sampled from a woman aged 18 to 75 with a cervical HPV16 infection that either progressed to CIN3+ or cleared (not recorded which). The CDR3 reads CAISVGGSGDTQYF. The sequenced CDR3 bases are TGTGCCATCAGTGTCGGCGGGTCGGGAGATACG.